A selection of T cell receptor beta chains follows, all from one sample in a study of cytomegalovirus exposure and HLA in healthy donors. The repertoire was sequenced with immunoSEQ multiplex PCR; TCRdb's copy has only in-frame clones and lacks some. The sample has about 110,000 clones; just over 70% are singletons. Input material: PBMCs. The receptor set was obtained from a boy aged 5 to 17 in good health and CMV-seronegative. CDR3s include the opening cysteine and the closing phenylalanine or tryptophan. D genes are given only for firm matches. A clone size is listed for some rows: how often the clone was seen (once, few, many), or a class if it is expanded.

size: NA; V: TRBV28; length: 16; J: TRBJ2-7; D: NA; DNA: TGTGCCAGCAGTTTGAGGGGGAGGGTTCCCACGGGGGATCAGTACTTC; CDR3: CASSLRGRVPTGDQYF
size: NA; V: TRBV5-1; length: 14; J: TRBJ2-3; D: NA; DNA: TGCGCCAGCAGCCCCCTTGATTTGAGGGATACGCAGTATTTT; CDR3: CASSPLDLRDTQYF
size: NA; V: TRBV6-7; length: 14; J: TRBJ1-6; D: NA; DNA: TGTGCCAGCAGAAGACTGCACTATAATTCACCCCTCCACTTT; CDR3: CASRRLHYNSPLHF
size: NA; V: TRBV28; length: 16; J: TRBJ1-1; D: NA; DNA: TGTGCCAGCAGTTTTTTCGAGGGGGGGGTTAACACTGAAGCTTTCTTT; CDR3: CASSFFEGGVNTEAFF
size: few; V: TRBV6-5; length: 15; J: TRBJ2-7; D: NA; DNA: TGTGCCAGCAGAAGAACTATCTCACAGGCCTACGAGCAGTACTTC; CDR3: CASRRTISQAYEQYF
size: NA; V: TRBV11-2; length: 15; J: TRBJ2-7; D: NA; DNA: TGTGCCAGCAGCTTCGCAAACGAGGGACACTACGAGCAGTACTTC; CDR3: CASSFANEGHYEQYF
size: NA; V: TRBV7-3; length: 15; J: TRBJ2-3; D: NA; DNA: TGTGCCAGCAGCTTAAGGTCCGGGGACACAGATACGCAGTATTTT; CDR3: CASSLRSGDTDTQYF
size: NA; V: TRBV27; length: 14; J: TRBJ2-1; D: TRBD2; DNA: TGTGCCAGCAGTCAAGGGACTAGCGGGACCCAGCAGTTCTTC; CDR3: CASSQGTSGTQQFF
size: once; V: TRBV5-6; length: 16; J: TRBJ1-4; D: NA; DNA: TGTGCCAGCAGCTTGTTTCGGCAGGGCCCTAATGAAAAACTGTTTTTT; CDR3: CASSLFRQGPNEKLFF
size: NA; V: TRBV5-8; length: 15; J: TRBJ2-5; D: TRBD2; DNA: TGTGCCAGCAGCTTGGATGGGGCTAGCGGAGAGACCCAGTACTTC; CDR3: CASSLDGASGETQYF
size: NA; V: TRBV18; length: 14; J: TRBJ1-5; D: NA; DNA: TGTGCCAGCTCGGACACACGACGCAATCAGCCCCAGCATTTT; CDR3: CASSDTRRNQPQHF
size: once; V: TRBV14; length: 15; J: TRBJ2-1; D: TRBD2; DNA: TGTGCCAGCAGCCAAGGTAGCGGGAGATACAATGAGCAGTTCTTC; CDR3: CASSQGSGRYNEQFF
size: NA; V: TRBV7-2; length: 14; J: TRBJ2-7; D: TRBD1; DNA: TGTGCCAGCAGCTTAACAGGGGCCTCGGACGAGCAGTACTTC; CDR3: CASSLTGASDEQYF
size: NA; V: TRBV28; length: 14; J: TRBJ2-3; D: TRBD2; DNA: TGTGCCAGCAGTCCCGGGGGGGGGCCAGATACGCAGTATTTT; CDR3: CASSPGGGPDTQYF
size: few; V: TRBV6-5; length: 15; J: TRBJ1-3; D: NA; DNA: TGTGCCAGCAGTTACGATTCGGGGGGCCGAAACACCATATATTTT; CDR3: CASSYDSGGRNTIYF
size: once; V: TRBV10-3; length: 11; J: TRBJ2-1; D: NA; DNA: TGTGCCATCAGTCTCTCAGATGAGCAGTTCTTC; CDR3: CAISLSDEQFF
size: NA; V: TRBV25-1; length: 14; J: TRBJ1-5; D: NA; DNA: TGTGCCAGCAGTGATATGGGGAGGGGTCAGCCCCAGCATTTT; CDR3: CASSDMGRGQPQHF
size: NA; V: TRBV7-2; length: 12; J: TRBJ2-3; D: NA; DNA: TGTGCCAGCAGCTTAGGGAGAGATACGCAGTATTTT; CDR3: CASSLGRDTQYF
size: few; V: TRBV29-1; length: 13; J: TRBJ1-1; D: NA; DNA: TGCAGCGTTTATCGCCACATGAACACTGAAGCTTTCTTT; CDR3: CSVYRHMNTEAFF
size: once; V: TRBV19; length: 20; J: TRBJ1-2; D: NA; DNA: TGTGCCAGTACCCTAAGGGGTGGGTCACCCGACAGGTGGTCTAACTATGGCTACACCTTC; CDR3: CASTLRGGSPDRWSNYGYTF
size: NA; V: TRBV28; length: 16; J: TRBJ2-2; D: TRBD1; DNA: TGTGCCAGCACCGAGAAAGGGGGCCCGAACACCGGGGAGCTGTTTTTT; CDR3: CASTEKGGPNTGELFF
size: NA; V: TRBV6-6; length: 14; J: TRBJ1-1; D: TRBD1; DNA: TGTGCCAGCAGCGGACAGGGGTTGAACACTGAAGCTTTCTTT; CDR3: CASSGQGLNTEAFF
size: NA; V: TRBV5-6; length: 14; J: TRBJ2-7; D: TRBD1; DNA: TGTGCCAGCAGCTTGGTGGGACAGTCCTACGAGCAGTACTTC; CDR3: CASSLVGQSYEQYF
size: NA; V: TRBV5-1; length: 17; J: TRBJ2-1; D: TRBD1; DNA: TGCGCCAGCAGCCCCGGGACAGTCGGGGCCCCCTACAATGAGCAGTTCTTC; CDR3: CASSPGTVGAPYNEQFF
size: few; V: TRBV2; length: 12; J: TRBJ2-1; D: TRBD2; DNA: TGTGCCAGCAGTCCTAGCGGGGGCGGGCAGTTCTTC; CDR3: CASSPSGGGQFF
size: few; V: TRBV14; length: 14; J: TRBJ1-5; D: NA; DNA: TGTGCCAGCAGCCAGGGGCCCGCCAATCAGCCCCAGCATTTT; CDR3: CASSQGPANQPQHF
size: NA; V: TRBV28; length: 15; J: TRBJ1-2; D: NA; DNA: TGTGCCAGCAGTTCCCTCGGACTCACCGGCGGTGGCTACACCTTC; CDR3: CASSSLGLTGGGYTF
size: NA; V: TRBV19; length: 13; J: TRBJ2-1; D: NA; DNA: TGTGCCAGTAGTCCCCGGTGGGGTCAGGGAAAGTTCTTC; CDR3: CASSPRWGQGKFF
size: NA; V: TRBV28; length: 14; J: TRBJ1-2; D: NA; DNA: TGTGCCAGCAGTTTCACAGGGACTAACTATGGCTACACCTTC; CDR3: CASSFTGTNYGYTF
size: NA; V: TRBV30; length: 12; J: TRBJ2-7; D: TRBD2; DNA: TGTGCCTGGAGTGTCGGGGGGGACTCGCAGTACTTC; CDR3: CAWSVGGDSQYF
size: NA; V: TRBV5-4; length: 16; J: TRBJ2-6; D: NA; DNA: TGTGCCAGCAGCTTGGGTCCCAGCTCTGGGGCCAACGTCCTGACTTTC; CDR3: CASSLGPSSGANVLTF
size: NA; V: TRBV5-1; length: 15; J: TRBJ2-7; D: TRBD1; DNA: TGCGCCAGCAGCCGCGGACAGGGGGCCTCCTACGAGCAGTACTTC; CDR3: CASSRGQGASYEQYF
size: NA; V: TRBV2; length: 14; J: TRBJ2-5; D: NA; DNA: TGTGCCAGCAGGGAACAGGGTCTCCAAGAGACCCAGTACTTC; CDR3: CASREQGLQETQYF
size: NA; V: TRBV4-1; length: 16; J: TRBJ1-5; D: NA; DNA: TGCGTCAGCAGCCAAGAGTCGGGACTTAGCAATCAGCCCCAGCATTTT; CDR3: CVSSQESGLSNQPQHF
size: NA; V: TRBV27; length: 16; J: TRBJ1-1; D: NA; DNA: TGTGCCAGCAGTTTCGTCGCAGGGACAATCAACACTGAAGCTTTCTTT; CDR3: CASSFVAGTINTEAFF
size: NA; V: TRBV28; length: 16; J: TRBJ2-3; D: TRBD2; DNA: TGTGCCAGCAGTCCAGCCTCGGGACTAGCGTTAAATCGGCAGTATTTT; CDR3: CASSPASGLALNRQYF
size: NA; V: TRBV30; length: 14; J: TRBJ1-3; D: NA; DNA: TGTGCCTGGAGTGTACGGGGAGCTGGAAACACCATATATTTT; CDR3: CAWSVRGAGNTIYF
size: once; V: TRBV28; length: 14; J: TRBJ2-7; D: NA; DNA: TGTGCCAGCAGTCCCCCTGGGCAGATCTACGAGCAGTACTTC; CDR3: CASSPPGQIYEQYF
size: NA; V: TRBV18; length: 17; J: TRBJ1-5; D: TRBD1; DNA: TGTGCCAGCGCGCGGACAGGGCCAGACTATAGCAATCAGCCCCAGCATTTT; CDR3: CASARTGPDYSNQPQHF
size: NA; V: TRBV4-2; length: 15; J: TRBJ2-5; D: TRBD1; DNA: TGTGCCAGCAGGACAGGACAGGGGACTCAAGAGACCCAGTACTTC; CDR3: CASRTGQGTQETQYF
size: NA; V: TRBV6-1; length: 17; J: TRBJ1-2; D: TRBD1; DNA: TGTGCCAGCAGTGAAGCCCTGGACAGGGGCTGGTTAGGGGGCTACACCTTC; CDR3: CASSEALDRGWLGGYTF
size: NA; V: TRBV2; length: 11; J: TRBJ1-1; D: NA; DNA: TGTGCCATCCATTTTCGGGCTGAAGCTTTCTTT; CDR3: CAIHFRAEAFF
size: NA; V: TRBV7-9; length: 13; J: TRBJ1-5; D: TRBD1; DNA: TGTGCCAGCAGGGCGACAGGGCACCAGCCCCAGCATTTT; CDR3: CASRATGHQPQHF
size: NA; V: TRBV6-6; length: 12; J: TRBJ1-1; D: NA; DNA: TGTGCCAGCAGCCAAACGGACACTGAAGCTTTCTTT; CDR3: CASSQTDTEAFF
size: few; V: TRBV28; length: 16; J: TRBJ1-1; D: NA; DNA: TGTGCCAGCACCCAAGGGGCGCCTAAGAGAGACACTGAAGCTTTCTTT; CDR3: CASTQGAPKRDTEAFF
size: NA; V: TRBV6-6; length: 13; J: TRBJ1-1; D: NA; DNA: TGTGCCAGCAGTTGGGGAGGGAACACTGAAGCTTTCTTT; CDR3: CASSWGGNTEAFF